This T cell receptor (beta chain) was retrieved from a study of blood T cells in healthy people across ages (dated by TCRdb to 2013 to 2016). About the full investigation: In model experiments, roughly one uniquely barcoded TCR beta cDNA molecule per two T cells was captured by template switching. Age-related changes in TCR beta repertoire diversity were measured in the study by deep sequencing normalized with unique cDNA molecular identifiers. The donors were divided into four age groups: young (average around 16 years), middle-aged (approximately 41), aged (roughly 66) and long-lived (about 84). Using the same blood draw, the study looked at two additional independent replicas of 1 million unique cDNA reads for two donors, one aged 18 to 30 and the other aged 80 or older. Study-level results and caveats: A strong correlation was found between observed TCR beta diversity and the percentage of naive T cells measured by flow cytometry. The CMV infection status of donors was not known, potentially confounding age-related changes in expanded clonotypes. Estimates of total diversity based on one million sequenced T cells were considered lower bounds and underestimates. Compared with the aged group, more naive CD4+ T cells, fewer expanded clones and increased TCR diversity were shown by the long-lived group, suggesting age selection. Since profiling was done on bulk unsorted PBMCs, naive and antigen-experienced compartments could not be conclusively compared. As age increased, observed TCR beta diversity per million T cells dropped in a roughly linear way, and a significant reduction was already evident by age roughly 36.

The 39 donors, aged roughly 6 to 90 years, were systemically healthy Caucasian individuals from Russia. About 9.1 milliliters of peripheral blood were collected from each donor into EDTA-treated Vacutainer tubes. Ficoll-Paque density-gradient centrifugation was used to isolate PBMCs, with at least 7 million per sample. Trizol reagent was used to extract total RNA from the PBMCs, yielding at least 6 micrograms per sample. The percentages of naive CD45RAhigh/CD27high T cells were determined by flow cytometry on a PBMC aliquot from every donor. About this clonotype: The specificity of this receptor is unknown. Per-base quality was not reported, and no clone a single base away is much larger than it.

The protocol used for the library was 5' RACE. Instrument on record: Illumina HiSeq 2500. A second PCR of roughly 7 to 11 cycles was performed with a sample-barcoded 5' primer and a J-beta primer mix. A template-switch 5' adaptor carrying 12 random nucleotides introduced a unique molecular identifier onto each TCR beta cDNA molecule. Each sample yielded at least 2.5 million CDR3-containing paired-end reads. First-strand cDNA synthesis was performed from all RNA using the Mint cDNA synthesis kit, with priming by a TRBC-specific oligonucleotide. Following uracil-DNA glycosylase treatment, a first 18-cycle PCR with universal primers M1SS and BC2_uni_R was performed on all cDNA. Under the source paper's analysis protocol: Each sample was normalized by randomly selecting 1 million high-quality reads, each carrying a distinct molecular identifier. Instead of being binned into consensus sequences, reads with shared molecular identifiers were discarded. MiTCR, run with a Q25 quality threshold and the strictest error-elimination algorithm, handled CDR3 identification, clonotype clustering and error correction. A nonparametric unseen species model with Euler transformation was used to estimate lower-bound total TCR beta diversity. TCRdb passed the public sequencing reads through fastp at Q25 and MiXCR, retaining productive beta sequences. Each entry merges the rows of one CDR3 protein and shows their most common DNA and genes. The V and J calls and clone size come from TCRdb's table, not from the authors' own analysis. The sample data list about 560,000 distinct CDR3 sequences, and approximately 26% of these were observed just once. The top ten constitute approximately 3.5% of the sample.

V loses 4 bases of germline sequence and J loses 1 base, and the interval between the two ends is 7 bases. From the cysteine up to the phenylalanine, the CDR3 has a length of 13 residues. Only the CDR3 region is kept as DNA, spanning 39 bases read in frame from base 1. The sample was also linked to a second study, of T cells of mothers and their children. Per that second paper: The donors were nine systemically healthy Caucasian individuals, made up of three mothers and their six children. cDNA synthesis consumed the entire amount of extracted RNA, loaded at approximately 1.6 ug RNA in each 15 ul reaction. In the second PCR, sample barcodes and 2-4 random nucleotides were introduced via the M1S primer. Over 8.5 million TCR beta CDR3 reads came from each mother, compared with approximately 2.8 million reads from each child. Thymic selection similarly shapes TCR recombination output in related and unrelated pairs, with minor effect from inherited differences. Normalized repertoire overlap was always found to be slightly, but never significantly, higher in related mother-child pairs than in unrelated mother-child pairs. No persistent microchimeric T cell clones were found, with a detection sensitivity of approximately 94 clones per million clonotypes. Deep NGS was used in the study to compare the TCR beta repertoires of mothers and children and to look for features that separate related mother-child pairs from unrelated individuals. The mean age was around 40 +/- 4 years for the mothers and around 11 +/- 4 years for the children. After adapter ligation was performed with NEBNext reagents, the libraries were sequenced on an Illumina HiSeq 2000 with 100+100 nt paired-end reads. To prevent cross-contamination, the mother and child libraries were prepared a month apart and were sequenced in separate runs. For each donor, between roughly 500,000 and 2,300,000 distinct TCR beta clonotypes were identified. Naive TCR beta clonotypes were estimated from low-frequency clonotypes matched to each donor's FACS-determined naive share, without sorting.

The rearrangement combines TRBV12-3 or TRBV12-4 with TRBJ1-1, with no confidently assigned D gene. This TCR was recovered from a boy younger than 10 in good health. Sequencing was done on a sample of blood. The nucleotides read TGTGCCAGCAGTTCTGGCACGAACACTGAAGCTTTCTTT. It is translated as CASSSGTNTEAFF.